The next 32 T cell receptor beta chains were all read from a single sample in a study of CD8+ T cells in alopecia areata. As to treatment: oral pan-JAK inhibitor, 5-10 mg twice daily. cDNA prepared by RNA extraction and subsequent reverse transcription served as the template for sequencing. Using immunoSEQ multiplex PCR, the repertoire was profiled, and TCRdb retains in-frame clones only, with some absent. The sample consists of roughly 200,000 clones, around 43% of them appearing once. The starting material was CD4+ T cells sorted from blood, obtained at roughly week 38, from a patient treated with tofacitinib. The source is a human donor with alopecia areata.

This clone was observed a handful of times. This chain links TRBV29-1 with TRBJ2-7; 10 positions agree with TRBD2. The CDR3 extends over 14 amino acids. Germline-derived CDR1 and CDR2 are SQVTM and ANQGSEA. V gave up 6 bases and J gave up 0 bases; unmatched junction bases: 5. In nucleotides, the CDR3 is TGCAGCGTGGGGCCTAGCGGGAGCTCCTACGAGCAGTACTTC. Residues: CSVGPSGSSYEQYF.

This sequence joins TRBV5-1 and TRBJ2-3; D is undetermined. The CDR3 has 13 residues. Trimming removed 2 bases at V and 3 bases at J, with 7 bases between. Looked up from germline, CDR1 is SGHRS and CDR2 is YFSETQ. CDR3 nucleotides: TGCGCCAGCAGCTTTGATCCTACAGATACGCAGTATTTT. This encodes CASSFDPTDTQYF.

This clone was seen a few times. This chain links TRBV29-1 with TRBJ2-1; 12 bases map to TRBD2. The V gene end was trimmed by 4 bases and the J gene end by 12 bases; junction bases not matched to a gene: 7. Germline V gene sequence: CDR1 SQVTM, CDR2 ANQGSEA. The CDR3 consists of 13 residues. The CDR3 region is CSVGQTSGSSQFF. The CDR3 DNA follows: TGCAGCGTTGGACAGACTAGCGGGAGTTCGCAGTTCTTC.

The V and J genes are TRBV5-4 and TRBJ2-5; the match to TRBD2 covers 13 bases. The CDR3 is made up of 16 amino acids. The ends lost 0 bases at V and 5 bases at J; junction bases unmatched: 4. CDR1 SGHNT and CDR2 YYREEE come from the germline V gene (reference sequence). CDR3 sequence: CASSLDGLAGEETQYF. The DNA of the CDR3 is TGTGCCAGCAGCTTGGACGGACTAGCGGGAGAGGAGACCCAGTACTTC.

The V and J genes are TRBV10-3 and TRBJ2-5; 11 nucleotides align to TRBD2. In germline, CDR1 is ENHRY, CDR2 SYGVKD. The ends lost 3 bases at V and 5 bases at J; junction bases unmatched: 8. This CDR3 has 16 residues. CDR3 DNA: TGTGCCATCAGTGATACCGGGACTAGCGGTCCCGAGACCCAGTACTTC. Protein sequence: CAISDTGTSGPETQYF.

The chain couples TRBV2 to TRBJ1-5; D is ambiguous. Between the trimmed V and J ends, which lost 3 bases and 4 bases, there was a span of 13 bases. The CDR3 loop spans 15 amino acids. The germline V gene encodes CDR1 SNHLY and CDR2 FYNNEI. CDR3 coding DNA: TGTGCCAGCAGTGAGGATTGGACCGCTAATCAGCCCCAGCATTTT. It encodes CASSEDWTANQPQHF.

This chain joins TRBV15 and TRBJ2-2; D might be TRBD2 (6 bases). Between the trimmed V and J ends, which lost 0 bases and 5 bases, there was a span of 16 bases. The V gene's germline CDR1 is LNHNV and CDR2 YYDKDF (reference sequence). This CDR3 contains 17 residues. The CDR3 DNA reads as TGTGCCACCAGCAGAGATCGGTCACAGGCGGGGACCGGGGAGCTGTTTTTT. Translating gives CATSRDRSQAGTGELFF.

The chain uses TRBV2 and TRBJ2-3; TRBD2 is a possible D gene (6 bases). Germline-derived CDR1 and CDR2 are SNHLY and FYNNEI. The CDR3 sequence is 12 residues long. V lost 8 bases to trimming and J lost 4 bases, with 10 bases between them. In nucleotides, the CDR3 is TGTGCCAGCGCCGGAGGGGCAGATACGCAGTATTTT. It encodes CASAGGADTQYF.

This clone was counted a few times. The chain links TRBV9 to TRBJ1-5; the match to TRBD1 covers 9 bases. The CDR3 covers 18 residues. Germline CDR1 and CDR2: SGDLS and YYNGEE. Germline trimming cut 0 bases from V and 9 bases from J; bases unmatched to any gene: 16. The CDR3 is CASSVAKDGGTGFRPQHF. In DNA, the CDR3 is TGTGCCAGCAGCGTAGCTAAGGATGGAGGGACAGGGTTTCGGCCCCAGCATTTT.

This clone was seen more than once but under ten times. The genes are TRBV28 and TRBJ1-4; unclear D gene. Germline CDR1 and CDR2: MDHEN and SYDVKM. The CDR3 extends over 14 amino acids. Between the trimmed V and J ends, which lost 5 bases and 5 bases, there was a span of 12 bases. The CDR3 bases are TGTGCCAGCAGTCCCCCCAGTAGAAATGAAAAACTGTTTTTT. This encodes CASSPPSRNEKLFF.

CDR3 DNA sequence: TGTGCCAGCAGCGCCAGCTGGGTTGGCTACACCTTC. It specifies CASSASWVGYTF. The chain is built from TRBV7-2 and TRBJ1-2, with D unclear. From germline, CDR1 is SGHTA and CDR2 FQGNSA. The CDR3 totals 12 residues. The germline V and J ends were trimmed by 5 bases and 7 bases, with 11 bases remaining between them.

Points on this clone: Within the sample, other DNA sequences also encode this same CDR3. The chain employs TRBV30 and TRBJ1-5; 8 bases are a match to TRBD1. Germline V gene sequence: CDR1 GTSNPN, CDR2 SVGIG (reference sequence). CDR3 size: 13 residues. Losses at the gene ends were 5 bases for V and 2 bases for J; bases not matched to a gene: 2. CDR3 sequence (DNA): TGTGCCTGGGACAGGGGAGGCAATCAGCCCCAGCATTTT. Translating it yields CAWDRGGNQPQHF.

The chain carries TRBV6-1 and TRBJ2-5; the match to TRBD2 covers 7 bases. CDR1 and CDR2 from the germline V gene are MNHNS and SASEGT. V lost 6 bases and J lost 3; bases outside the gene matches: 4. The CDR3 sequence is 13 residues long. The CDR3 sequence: CASRSSGEETQYF. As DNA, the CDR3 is TGTGCCAGCAGATCTAGCGGTGAAGAGACCCAGTACTTC.

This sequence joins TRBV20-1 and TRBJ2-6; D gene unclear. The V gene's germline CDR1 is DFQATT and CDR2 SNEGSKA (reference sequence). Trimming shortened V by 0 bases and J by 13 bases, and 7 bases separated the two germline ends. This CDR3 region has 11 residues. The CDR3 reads CSAREAYVLTF. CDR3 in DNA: TGCAGTGCTAGAGAGGCATATGTCCTGACTTTC.

In nucleotides, the CDR3 is TGTGCCTGCTTAGCGGGAGGGAGCTCCTACGAGCAGTACTTC. Translated, it gives CACLAGGSSYEQYF. The chain employs TRBV2 and TRBJ2-7; TRBD2 aligns across 11 bases. This CDR3 comprises 14 residues. Trimming took 11 bases from V and 0 from J; bases not matched to a gene: 6. The V gene's germline CDR1 is SNHLY and CDR2 FYNNEI.

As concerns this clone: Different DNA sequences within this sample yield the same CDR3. CDR3 sequence reads: CASSLGGARSSYEQYF. The CDR3, as DNA: TGTGCCAGCAGCCTAGGGGGGGCGCGGTCCTCCTACGAGCAGTACTTC. The chain has TRBV11-1 and TRBJ2-7; D perhaps matches TRBD2 (7 bases). The V gene's germline CDR1 is SGHAT and CDR2 FQDESV (reference sequence). This CDR3 region has 16 residues. V dropped 5 bases and J dropped 0 bases, with 17 bases sitting between them. Variable domain in full (rest from reference TRBV11-1 and TRBJ2-7): EAEVAQSPRYKITEKSQAVAFWCDPISGHATLYWYRQILGQGPELLVQFQDESVVDDSQLPKDRFSAERLKGVDSTLKIQPAELGDSAMYLCASSLGGARSSYEQYFGPGTRLTVT.

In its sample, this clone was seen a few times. In DNA, the CDR3 is TGTGCCAGCTCACCACCGAGGGGAACGGCGAACACTGAAGCTTTCTTT. Translation gives CASSPPRGTANTEAFF. V and J are TRBV18 and TRBJ1-1; D possibly corresponds to TRBD1 (5 bases). The germline CDR1 and CDR2 sequences are KGHSH and LQKENI. V was pared by 0 bases and J by 1 base, with 12 bases between. CDR3 length: 16 amino acids.

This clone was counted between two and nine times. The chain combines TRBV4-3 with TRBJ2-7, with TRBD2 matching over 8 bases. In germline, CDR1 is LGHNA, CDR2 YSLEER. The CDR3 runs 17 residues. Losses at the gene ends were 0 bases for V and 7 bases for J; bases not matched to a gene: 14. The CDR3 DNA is TGCGCCAGCAGCCAAGAAAGAAGCGGGAGAGTCTTGGGGGAGCAGTACTTC. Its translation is CASSQERSGRVLGEQYF.

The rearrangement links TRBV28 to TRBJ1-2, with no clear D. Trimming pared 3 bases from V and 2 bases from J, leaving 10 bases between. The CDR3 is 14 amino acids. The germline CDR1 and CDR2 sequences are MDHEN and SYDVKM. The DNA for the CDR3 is TGTGCCAGCAGTTTGGGAGGCAGAAACTATGGCTACACCTTC. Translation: CASSLGGRNYGYTF.

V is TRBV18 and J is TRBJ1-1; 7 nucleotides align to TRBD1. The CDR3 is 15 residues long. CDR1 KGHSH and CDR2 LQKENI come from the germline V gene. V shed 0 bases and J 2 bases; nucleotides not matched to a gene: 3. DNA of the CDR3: TGTGCCAGCTCACCACCGGGACAGAAAAACACTGAAGCTTTCTTT. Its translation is CASSPPGQKNTEAFF.

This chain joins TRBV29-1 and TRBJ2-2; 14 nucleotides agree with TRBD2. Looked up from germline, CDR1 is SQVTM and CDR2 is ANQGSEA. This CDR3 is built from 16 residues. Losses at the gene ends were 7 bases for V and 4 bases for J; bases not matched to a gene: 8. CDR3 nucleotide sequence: TGCAGCGCCGGAGGGACTAGCGGGAGTATCACCGGGGAGCTGTTTTTT. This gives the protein CSAGGTSGSITGELFF.

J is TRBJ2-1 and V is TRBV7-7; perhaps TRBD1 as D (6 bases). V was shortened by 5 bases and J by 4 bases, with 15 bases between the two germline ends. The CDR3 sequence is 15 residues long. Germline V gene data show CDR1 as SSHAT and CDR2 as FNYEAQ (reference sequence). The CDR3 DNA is TGTGCCAGCAGCCCACAACAGGGAACGTACAATGAGCAGTTCTTC. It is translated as CASSPQQGTYNEQFF.

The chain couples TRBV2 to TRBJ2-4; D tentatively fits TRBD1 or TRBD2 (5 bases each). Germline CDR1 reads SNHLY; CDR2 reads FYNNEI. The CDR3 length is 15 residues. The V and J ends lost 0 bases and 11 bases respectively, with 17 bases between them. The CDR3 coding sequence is TGTGCCAGCAGTGAAGCGGGAACGATCAGGGACGTTCAGTACTTC. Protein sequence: CASSEAGTIRDVQYF.

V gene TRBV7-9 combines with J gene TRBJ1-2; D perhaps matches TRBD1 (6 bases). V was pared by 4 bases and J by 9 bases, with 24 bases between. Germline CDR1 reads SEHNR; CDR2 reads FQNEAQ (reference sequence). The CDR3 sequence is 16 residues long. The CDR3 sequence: CASSWGHLDGAGSYTF. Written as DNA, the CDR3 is TGTGCCAGCAGCTGGGGACACCTCGACGGAGCCGGGAGCTACACCTTC.

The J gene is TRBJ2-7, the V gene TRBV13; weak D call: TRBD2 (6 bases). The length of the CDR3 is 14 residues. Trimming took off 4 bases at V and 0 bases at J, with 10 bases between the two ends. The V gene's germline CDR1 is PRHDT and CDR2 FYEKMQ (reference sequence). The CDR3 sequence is CASSYSGNSYEQYF. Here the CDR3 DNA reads TGTGCCAGCAGCTATAGCGGAAACTCCTACGAGCAGTACTTC.

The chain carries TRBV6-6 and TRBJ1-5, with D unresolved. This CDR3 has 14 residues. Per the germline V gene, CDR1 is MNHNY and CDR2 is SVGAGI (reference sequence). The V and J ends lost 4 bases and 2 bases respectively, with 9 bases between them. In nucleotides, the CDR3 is TGTGCCAGCAGTTTGGCAGGCGGCAATCAGCCCCAGCATTTT. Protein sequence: CASSLAGGNQPQHF.

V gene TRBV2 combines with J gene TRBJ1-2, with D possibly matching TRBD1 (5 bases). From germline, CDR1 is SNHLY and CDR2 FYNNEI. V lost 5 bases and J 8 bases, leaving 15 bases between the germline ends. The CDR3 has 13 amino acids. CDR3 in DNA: TGTGCCAGCAGTACAGTGTCGGGGGGAGGCTACACCTTC. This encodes CASSTVSGGGYTF. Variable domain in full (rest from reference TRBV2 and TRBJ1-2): EPEVTQTPSHQVTQMGQEVILRCVPISNHLYFYWYRQILGQKVEFLVSFYNNEISEKSEIFDDQFSVERPDGSNFTLKIRSTKLEDSAMYFCASSTVSGGGYTFGSGTRLTVV.

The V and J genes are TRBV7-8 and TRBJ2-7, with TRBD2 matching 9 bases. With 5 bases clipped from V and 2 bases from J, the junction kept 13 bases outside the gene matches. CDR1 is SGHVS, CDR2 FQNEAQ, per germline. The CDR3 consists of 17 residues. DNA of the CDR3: TGTGCCAGCAGCCAACAATTAGGGCTAGCGGGGACCTACGAGCAGTACTTC. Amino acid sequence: CASSQQLGLAGTYEQYF.

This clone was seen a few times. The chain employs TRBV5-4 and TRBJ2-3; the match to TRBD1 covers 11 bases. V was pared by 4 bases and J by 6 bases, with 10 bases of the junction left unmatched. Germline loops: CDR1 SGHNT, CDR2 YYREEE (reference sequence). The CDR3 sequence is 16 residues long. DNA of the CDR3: TGTGCCAGCAGCCCCTTCCGGGACAGGGGGAGGGATACGCAGTATTTT. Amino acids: CASSPFRDRGRDTQYF. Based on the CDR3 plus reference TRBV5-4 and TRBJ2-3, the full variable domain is ETGVTQSPTHLIKTRGQQVTLRCSSQSGHNTVSWYQQALGQGPQFIFQYYREEENGRGNFPPRFSGLQFPNYSSELNVNALELDDSALYLCASSPFRDRGRDTQYFGPGTRLTVL.

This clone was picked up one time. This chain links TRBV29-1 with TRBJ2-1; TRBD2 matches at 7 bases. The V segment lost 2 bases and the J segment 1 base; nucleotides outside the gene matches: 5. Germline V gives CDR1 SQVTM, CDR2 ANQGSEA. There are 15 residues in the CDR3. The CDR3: CSVESGRESYNEQFF. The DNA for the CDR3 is TGCAGCGTTGAAAGTGGGCGGGAGTCCTACAATGAGCAGTTCTTC.

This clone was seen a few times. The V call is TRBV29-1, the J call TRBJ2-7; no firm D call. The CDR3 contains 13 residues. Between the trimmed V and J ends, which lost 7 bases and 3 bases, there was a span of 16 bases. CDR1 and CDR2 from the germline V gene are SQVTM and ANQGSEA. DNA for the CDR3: TGCAGCGCTAACAGAGACGGCAGCTACGAGCAGTACTTC. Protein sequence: CSANRDGSYEQYF.

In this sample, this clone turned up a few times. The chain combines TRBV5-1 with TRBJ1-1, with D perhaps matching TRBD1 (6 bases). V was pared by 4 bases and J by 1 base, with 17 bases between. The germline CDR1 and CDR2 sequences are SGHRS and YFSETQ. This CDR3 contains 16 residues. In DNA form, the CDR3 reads TGCGCCAGCAGCCCCGACCTCGGGGGGGCGAACACTGAAGCTTTCTTT. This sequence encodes CASSPDLGGANTEAFF.